This section outlines one T cell receptor beta chain sequence together with its context. Antigen: not known. The sample comes from a study of T cell repertoires in aging, cancer and after chemotherapy. Across the study: Chronic lymphocytic leukemia patients on fludarabine- or bendamustine-based regimens gave paired samples before and after chemotherapy. The whole study produced a dataset of roughly 8.6 million TCR reads.

TCR beta rearrangements were amplified from peripheral blood genomic DNA. CDR3 size: 11 residues. The V gene lost 8 bases and the J gene lost 2 bases, with 6 bases spanning the gap. CDR1 is MDHEN and CDR2 is SYDVKM in the germline V gene. Overall study findings and caveats: Loss of evenness, beyond lost richness, contributed to age-related TCR diversity decline in cancer patients. Untreated cancer patients had significantly lower blood TCR diversity than age-matched healthy donors.

TRB rearrangements spanning V, D and J were amplified using mixed TRB-A/B primers. TCRdb re-analysed the multiplex PCR reads in MiXCR, keeping a single row per CDR3 protein. This repertoire shows under 9,000 distinct CDR3 sequences, 25% found once; its top ten account for 2.8%. The TCR sequence derives from a human donor with a blood cancer. The rearrangement links TRBV28 to TRBJ1-2; no clear D. The sample was blood. CDR3 sequence: CASGRNYGYTF. The CDR3 DNA is TGTGCCAGCGGACGGAACTATGGCTACACCTTC.